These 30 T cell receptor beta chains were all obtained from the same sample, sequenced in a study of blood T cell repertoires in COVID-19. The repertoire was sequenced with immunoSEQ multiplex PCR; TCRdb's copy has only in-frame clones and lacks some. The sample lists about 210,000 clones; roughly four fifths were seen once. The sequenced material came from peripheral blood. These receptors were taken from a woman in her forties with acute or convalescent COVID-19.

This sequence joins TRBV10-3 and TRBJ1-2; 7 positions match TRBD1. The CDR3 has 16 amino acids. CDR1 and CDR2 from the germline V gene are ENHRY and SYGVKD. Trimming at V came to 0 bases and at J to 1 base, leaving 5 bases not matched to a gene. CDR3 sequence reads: CAISESAGGINYGYTF. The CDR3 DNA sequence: TGTGCCATCAGTGAGTCGGCAGGGGGGATTAACTATGGCTACACCTTC.

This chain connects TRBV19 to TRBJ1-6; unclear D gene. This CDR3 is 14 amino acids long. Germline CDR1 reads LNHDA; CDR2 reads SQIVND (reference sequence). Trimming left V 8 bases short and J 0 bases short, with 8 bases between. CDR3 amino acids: CASSYSSYNSPLHF. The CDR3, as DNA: TGTGCCAGTTCTTACAGCTCCTATAATTCACCCCTCCACTTT.

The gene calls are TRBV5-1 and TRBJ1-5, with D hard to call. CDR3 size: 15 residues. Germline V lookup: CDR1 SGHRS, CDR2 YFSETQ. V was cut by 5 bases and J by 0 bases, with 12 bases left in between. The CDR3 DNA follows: TGCGCCAGCAGAGTCGATGAGTATAGCAATCAGCCCCAGCATTTT. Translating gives CASRVDEYSNQPQHF.

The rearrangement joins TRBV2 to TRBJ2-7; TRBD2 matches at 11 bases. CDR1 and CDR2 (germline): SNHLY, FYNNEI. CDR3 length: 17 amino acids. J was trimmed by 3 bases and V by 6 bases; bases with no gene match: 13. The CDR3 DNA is TGTGCCAGCAGCGAGGGGGCTAGCGGGGGGTTTTACTACGAGCAGTACTTC. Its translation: CASSEGASGGFYYEQYF.

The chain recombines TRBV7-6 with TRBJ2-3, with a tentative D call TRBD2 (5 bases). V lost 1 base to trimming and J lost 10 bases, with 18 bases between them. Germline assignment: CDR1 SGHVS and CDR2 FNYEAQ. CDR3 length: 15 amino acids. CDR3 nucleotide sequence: TGTGCCAGCAGCTTAGACCTCGGAGGATTGCCTTCGCAGTATTTT. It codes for CASSLDLGGLPSQYF.

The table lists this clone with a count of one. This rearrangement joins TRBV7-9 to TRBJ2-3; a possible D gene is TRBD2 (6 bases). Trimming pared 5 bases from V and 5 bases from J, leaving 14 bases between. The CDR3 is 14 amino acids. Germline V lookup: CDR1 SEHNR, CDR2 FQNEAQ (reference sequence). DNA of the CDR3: TGTGCCAGCAGCCCAGGTCGGGAGCTAGATACGCAGTATTTT. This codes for CASSPGRELDTQYF.

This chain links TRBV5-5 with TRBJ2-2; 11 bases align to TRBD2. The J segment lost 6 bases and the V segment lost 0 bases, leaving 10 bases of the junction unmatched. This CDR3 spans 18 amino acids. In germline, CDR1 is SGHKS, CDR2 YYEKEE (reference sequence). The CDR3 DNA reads TGTGCCAGCAGCTTGGTTTCGTGGACTAGCGGGTATTCCGGGGAGCTGTTTTTT. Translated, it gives CASSLVSWTSGYSGELFF. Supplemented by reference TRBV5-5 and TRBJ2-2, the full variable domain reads DAGVTQSPTHLIKTRGQQVTLRCSPISGHKSVSWYQQVLGQGPQFIFQYYEKEERGRGNFPDRFSARQFPNYSSELNVNALLLGDSALYLCASSLVSWTSGYSGELFFGEGSRLTVL.

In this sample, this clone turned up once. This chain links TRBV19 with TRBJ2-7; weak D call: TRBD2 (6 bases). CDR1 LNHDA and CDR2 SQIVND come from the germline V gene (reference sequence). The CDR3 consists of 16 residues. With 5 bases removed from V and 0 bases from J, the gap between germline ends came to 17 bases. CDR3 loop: CASSGAIAGSSYEQYF. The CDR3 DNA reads TGTGCCAGTAGTGGTGCGATCGCGGGGAGCTCCTACGAGCAGTACTTC. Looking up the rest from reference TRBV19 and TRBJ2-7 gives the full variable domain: DGGITQSPKYLFRKEGQNVTLSCEQNLNHDAMYWYRQDPGQGLRLIYYSQIVNDFQKGDIAEGYSVSREKKESFPLTVTSAQKNPTAFYLCASSGAIAGSSYEQYFGPGTRLTVT.

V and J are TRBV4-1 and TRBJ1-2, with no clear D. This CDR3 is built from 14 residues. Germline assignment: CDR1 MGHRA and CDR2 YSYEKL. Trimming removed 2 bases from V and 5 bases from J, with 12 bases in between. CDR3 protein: CASSQNAQLYGYTF. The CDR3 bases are TGCGCCAGCAGCCAAAATGCACAGCTATATGGCTACACCTTC.

CDR3 amino acids: CASSPGASGFYNEQFF. DNA for the CDR3: TGTGCCAGCAGTCCTGGAGCTAGCGGATTTTACAATGAGCAGTTCTTC. The V call is TRBV28, the J call TRBJ2-1; 7 nucleotides align to TRBD2. Per the germline V gene, CDR1 is MDHEN and CDR2 is SYDVKM. The junction had 11 bases not matched to a gene; V was cut back by 5 bases and J by 4 bases. The CDR3 spans 16 residues.

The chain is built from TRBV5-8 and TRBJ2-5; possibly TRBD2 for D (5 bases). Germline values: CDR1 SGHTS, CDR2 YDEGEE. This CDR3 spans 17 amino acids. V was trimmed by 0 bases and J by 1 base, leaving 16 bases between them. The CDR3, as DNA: TGTGCCAGCAGCTTGGGTGGCTTAGCGACTACCCAAGAGACCCAGTACTTC. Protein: CASSLGGLATTQETQYF.

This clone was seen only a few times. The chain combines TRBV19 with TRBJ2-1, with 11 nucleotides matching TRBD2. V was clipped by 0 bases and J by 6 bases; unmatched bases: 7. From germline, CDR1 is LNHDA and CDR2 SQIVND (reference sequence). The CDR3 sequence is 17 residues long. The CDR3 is CASSIDRLSGRANEQFF. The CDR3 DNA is TGTGCCAGTAGTATAGATCGGCTTAGCGGGAGGGCCAATGAGCAGTTCTTC.

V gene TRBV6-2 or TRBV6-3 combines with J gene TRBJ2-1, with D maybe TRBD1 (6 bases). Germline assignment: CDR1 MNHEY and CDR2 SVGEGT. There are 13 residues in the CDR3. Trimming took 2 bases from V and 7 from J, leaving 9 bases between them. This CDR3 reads CASSYRGWNEQFF. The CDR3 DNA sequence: TGTGCCAGCAGTTACAGGGGGTGGAATGAGCAGTTCTTC.

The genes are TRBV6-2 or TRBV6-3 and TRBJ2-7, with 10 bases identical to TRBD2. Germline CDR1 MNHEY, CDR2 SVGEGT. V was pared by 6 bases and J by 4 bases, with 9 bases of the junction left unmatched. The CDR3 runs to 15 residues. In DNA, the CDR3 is TGTGCCAGCAGGCCTCTAGCGGGAGTGTCGTACGAGCAGTACTTC. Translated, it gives CASRPLAGVSYEQYF.

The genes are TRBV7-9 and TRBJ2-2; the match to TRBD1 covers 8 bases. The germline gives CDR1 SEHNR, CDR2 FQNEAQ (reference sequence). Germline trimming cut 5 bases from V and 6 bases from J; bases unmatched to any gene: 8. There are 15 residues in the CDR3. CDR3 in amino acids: CASSPRRGQAGELFF. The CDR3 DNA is TGTGCCAGCAGCCCTCGCAGGGGGCAAGCCGGGGAGCTGTTTTTT.

As DNA, the CDR3 is TGCGCCAGCAGCCATACGGGGACAGCCCCTGGAAACACCATATATTTT. Its translation: CASSHTGTAPGNTIYF. The chain links TRBV5-1 to TRBJ1-3; 7 bases line up with TRBD1. With 4 bases clipped from V and 2 bases from J, the junction kept 9 bases outside the gene matches. This CDR3 comprises 16 residues. Germline V gene data show CDR1 as SGHRS and CDR2 as YFSETQ.

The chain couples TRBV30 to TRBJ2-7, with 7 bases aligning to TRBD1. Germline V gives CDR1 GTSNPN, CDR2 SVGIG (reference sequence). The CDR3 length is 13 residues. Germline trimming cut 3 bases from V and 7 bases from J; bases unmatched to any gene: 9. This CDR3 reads CAWSTGDLGEQYF. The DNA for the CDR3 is TGTGCCTGGAGCACAGGGGACCTGGGTGAGCAGTACTTC.

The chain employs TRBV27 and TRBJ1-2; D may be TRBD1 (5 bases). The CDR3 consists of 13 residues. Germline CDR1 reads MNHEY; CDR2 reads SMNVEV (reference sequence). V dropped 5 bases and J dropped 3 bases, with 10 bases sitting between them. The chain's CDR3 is CASSRDRDYGYTF. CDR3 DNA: TGTGCCAGCAGTCGAGACAGAGACTATGGCTACACCTTC.

The DNA of the CDR3 is TGCAGCGTTGAAGGTCCTCATTTGAGGAACACTGAAGCTTTCTTT. As protein: CSVEGPHLRNTEAFF. The rearrangement links TRBV29-1 to TRBJ1-1; D is unclear. The germline gives CDR1 SQVTM, CDR2 ANQGSEA. The CDR3 loop spans 15 amino acids. V was shortened by 1 base and J by 1 base, with 13 bases between the two germline ends.

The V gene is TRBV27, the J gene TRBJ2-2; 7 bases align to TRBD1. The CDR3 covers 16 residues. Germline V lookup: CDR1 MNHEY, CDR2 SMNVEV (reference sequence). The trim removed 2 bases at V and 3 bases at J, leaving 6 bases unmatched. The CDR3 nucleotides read TGTGCCAGCAGTTTAGGACAGGCCGGGTACACCGGGGAGCTGTTTTTT. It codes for CASSLGQAGYTGELFF.

CDR3 in DNA: TGTGCCAGCAGCGGGAGTCCGACCTTTTACAATGAGCAGTTCTTC. This encodes CASSGSPTFYNEQFF. This rearrangement joins TRBV2 to TRBJ2-1, with D possibly matching TRBD2 (6 bases). This CDR3 has 15 residues. Germline assignment: CDR1 SNHLY and CDR2 FYNNEI. Trimming cost V 6 bases and J 4 bases, with 16 bases left between them.

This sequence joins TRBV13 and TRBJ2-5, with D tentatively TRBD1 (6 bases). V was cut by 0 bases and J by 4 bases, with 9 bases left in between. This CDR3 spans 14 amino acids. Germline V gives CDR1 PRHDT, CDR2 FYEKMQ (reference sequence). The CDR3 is CASSLGQGGETQYF. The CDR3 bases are TGTGCCAGCAGCTTAGGACAGGGCGGAGAGACCCAGTACTTC.

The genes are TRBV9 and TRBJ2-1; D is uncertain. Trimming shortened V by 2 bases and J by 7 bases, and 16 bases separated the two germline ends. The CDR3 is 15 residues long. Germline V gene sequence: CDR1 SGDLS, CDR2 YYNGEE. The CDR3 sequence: CASSVRHTSGNEQFF. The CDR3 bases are TGTGCCAGCAGCGTCCGACACACCTCTGGAAATGAGCAGTTCTTC.

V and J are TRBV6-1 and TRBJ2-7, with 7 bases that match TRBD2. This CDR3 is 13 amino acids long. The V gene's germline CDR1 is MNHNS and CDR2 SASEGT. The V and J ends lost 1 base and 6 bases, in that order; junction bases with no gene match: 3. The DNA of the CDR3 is TGTGCCAGCAGTGAAGGACTAGCCATCGAGCAGTACTTC. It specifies CASSEGLAIEQYF.

Written as DNA, the CDR3 is TGTGCCACCAGTGATGAGAAGCGCTATGGCTACACCTTC. It specifies CATSDEKRYGYTF. The chain couples TRBV24-1 to TRBJ1-2; D remains unclear. The CDR3 contains 13 residues. V lost 3 bases, J lost 4 bases, and 8 bases lay in between. Germline V lookup: CDR1 KGHDR, CDR2 SFDVKD.

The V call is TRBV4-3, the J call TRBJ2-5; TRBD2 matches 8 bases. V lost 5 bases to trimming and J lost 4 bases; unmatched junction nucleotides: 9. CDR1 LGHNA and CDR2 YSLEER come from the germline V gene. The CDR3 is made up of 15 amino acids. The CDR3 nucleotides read TGCGCCAGCAGCGAAAACGGGAGGGCCTCAGAGACCCAGTACTTC. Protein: CASSENGRASETQYF.

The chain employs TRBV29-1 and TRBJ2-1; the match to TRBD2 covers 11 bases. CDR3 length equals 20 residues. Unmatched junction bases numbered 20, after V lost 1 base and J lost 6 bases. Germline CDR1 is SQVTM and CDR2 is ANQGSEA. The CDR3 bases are TGCAGCGTTGAAGGAGTTTTTCCCCAAGCCGGGACTAGCGGTTCCAATGAGCAGTTCTTC. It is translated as CSVEGVFPQAGTSGSNEQFF.

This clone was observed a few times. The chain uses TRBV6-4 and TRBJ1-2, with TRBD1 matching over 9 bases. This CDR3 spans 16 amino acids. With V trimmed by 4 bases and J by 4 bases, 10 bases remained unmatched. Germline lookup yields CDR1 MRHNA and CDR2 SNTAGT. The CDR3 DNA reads TGTGCCAGCAGTGCCCCGACCGGGACAGGGTTCTATGGCTACACCTTC. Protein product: CASSAPTGTGFYGYTF.

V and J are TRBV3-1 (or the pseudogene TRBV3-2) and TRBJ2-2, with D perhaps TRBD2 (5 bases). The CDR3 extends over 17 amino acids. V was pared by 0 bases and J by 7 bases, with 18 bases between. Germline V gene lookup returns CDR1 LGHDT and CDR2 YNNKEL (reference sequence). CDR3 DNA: TGTGCCAGCAGCCAAGAAATTGTACGAGGGAACGGCGGGGAGCTGTTTTTT. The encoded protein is CASSQEIVRGNGGELFF.

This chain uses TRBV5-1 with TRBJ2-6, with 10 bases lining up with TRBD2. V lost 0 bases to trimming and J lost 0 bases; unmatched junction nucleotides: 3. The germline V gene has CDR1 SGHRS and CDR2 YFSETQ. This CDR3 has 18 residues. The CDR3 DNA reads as TGCGCCAGCAGCTTGGGACTAGCGGGTAGCTCTGGGGCCAACGTCCTGACTTTC. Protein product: CASSLGLAGSSGANVLTF.